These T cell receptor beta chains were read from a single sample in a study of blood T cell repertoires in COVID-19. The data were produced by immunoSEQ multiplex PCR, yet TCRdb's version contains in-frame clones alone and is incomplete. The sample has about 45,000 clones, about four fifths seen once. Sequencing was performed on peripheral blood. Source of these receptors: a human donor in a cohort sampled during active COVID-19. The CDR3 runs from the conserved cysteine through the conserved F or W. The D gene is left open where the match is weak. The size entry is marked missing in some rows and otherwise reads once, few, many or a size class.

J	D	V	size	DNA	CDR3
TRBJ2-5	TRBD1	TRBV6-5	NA	TGTGCCAGCAGTAGACAGGGAATGGAGACCCAGTACTTC	CASSRQGMETQYF
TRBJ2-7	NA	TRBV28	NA	TGTGCCAGCAGTTTACTTCTCTACGAGCAGTACTTC	CASSLLLYEQYF
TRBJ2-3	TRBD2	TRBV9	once	TGTGCCAGCAGCGGTAGCGGGGGAAGCACAGATACGCAGTATTTT	CASSGSGGSTDTQYF
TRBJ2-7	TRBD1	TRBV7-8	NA	TGTGCCAGCAGTCTACAGGGGGCGCGGGGCGAGCAGTACTTC	CASSLQGARGEQYF
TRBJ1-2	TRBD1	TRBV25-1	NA	TGTGCCAGCCGAGGGGGCTCAACGGATATCGGCTACACCTTC	CASRGGSTDIGYTF
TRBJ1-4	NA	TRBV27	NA	TGTGCCAGTCGACCGGGACTGCCTAGGGAAAAACTGTTTTTT	CASRPGLPREKLFF
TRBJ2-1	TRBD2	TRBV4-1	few	TGCGCCAGCAGCCGGGGACTAGCGGGAGTGAGTTATGAGCAGTTCTTC	CASSRGLAGVSYEQFF
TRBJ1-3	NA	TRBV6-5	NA	TGTGCCAGCAGTTACTCTCTGGGCCACTCTGGAAACACCATATATTTT	CASSYSLGHSGNTIYF
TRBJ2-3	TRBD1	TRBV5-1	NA	TGCGCCAGCAGCTTGGATGGACAGGGAACCACAGATACGCAGTATTTT	CASSLDGQGTTDTQYF
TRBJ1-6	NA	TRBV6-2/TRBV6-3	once	TGTGCCAGCAGTTCCCGCGGGGAGAATTCACCCCTCCACTTT	CASSSRGENSPLHF
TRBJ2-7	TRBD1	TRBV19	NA	TGTGCCAGTAGTACTAGGACAGGGGGCTACTACGAGCAGTACTTC	CASSTRTGGYYEQYF
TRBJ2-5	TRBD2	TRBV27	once	TGTGCCAGCAGTTCCGGACTAGCGGGAGCGGTGACCCAGTACTTC	CASSSGLAGAVTQYF
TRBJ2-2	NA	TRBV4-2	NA	TGTGCCAGCAGCCAAGCCCGGGACTACACCGGGGAGCTGTTTTTT	CASSQARDYTGELFF
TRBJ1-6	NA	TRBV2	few	TGTGCCAGCAGTGTTTACAGTAATTCACCCCTCCACTTT	CASSVYSNSPLHF
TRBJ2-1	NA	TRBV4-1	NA	TGCGCCAGCAGCCCCGGCGGCCTAGCCTACAATGAGCAGTTCTTC	CASSPGGLAYNEQFF
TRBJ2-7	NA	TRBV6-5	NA	TGTGCCAGCAGTTACGGTAGAGCCTACGAGCAGTACTTC	CASSYGRAYEQYF
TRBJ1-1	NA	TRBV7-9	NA	TGTGCCAGCAGCTTATTTTCAGGTGAACACACTGAAGCTTTCTTT	CASSLFSGEHTEAFF
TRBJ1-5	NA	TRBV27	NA	TGTGCCAGCAGTACGGGGTGGAGCAATCAGCCCCAGCATTTT	CASSTGWSNQPQHF
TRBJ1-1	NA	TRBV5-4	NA	TGTGCCAGCAGCCCAAACTCTGGACAGAACACTGAAGCTTTCTTT	CASSPNSGQNTEAFF
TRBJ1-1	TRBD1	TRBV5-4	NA	TGTGCCAGCAGCTTGTCCAGGGGGGAGTCTGAAGCTTTCTTT	CASSLSRGESEAFF